This entry lists 8 T cell receptor beta chains sequenced from one sample in a study of CD8 T cells in ankylosing spondylitis. Findings and caveats of the study: Typical of ankylosing spondylitis blood, it appeared, was a TCR beta motif of several highly homologous variants.

TCRdb redid the calling of the 5' RACE reads with MiXCR, one entry per CDR3 protein. The sample consists of hundreds of thousands of distinct CDR3 sequences, roughly 12% of them appearing once. What these receptors recognize is not known. Sequenced: blood, either unsorted or a sorted T cell fraction (not recorded which). These receptors were taken from a male donor with ankylosing spondylitis.

The genes are TRBV6-5 and TRBJ2-2; perhaps TRBD1 as D (5 bases). The CDR3 totals 13 residues. The germline CDR1 and CDR2 sequences are MNHEY and SVGAGI. V was pared by 2 bases and J by 6 bases, with 7 bases between. This chain's CDR3 is CASSYTGSGELFF. For the CDR3, the DNA is TGTGCCAGCAGTTACACAGGTTCCGGGGAGCTGTTTTTT.

This clonotype was counted a few times. The chain employs TRBV4-3 and TRBJ2-2; possible D gene TRBD2, 5 bases. Per germline, CDR1 LGHNA and CDR2 YSLEER. The germline V and J ends were trimmed by 0 bases and 9 bases, with 14 bases remaining between them. This CDR3 spans 15 amino acids. Here the CDR3 reads CASSQEGREWRELFF. The CDR3 coding sequence is TGCGCCAGCAGCCAAGAAGGAAGGGAGTGGAGGGAGCTGTTTTTT.

This clonotype was counted at least ten times. J is TRBJ2-7 and V is TRBV5-6; 11 bases are a match to TRBD2. The CDR3 is 15 amino acids. V was clipped by 4 bases and J by 6 bases; unmatched bases: 9. Germline V gene sequence: CDR1 SGHDT, CDR2 YYEEEE. The CDR3 DNA reads as TGTGCCAGCAGCGACACGCGGCTAGCGGGGGGCGAGCAGTACTTC. It codes for CASSDTRLAGGEQYF. Looking up the rest from reference TRBV5-6 and TRBJ2-7 gives the full variable domain: DAGVTQSPTHLIKTRGQQVTLRCSPKSGHDTVSWYQQALGQGPQFIFQYYEEEERQRGNFPDRFSGHQFPNYSSELNVNALLLGDSALYLCASSDTRLAGGEQYFGPGTRLTVT.

The rearrangement links TRBV20-1 to TRBJ2-3, with unresolved D. Between the trimmed V and J ends, which lost 5 bases and 0 bases, there was a span of 9 bases. CDR3 length: 13 residues. Germline CDR1 reads DFQATT; CDR2 reads SNEGSKA (reference sequence). The CDR3: CSARSTSTDTQYF. Here the CDR3 DNA reads TGCAGTGCTCGAAGTACTAGCACAGATACGCAGTATTTT.

This sequence joins TRBV12-3 or TRBV12-4 and TRBJ1-5; TRBD1 aligns across 7 bases. This CDR3 contains 15 residues. V shed 3 bases and J 1 base; nucleotides not matched to a gene: 3. This CDR3 reads CASSLRGPSNQPQHF. CDR3 coding DNA: TGTGCCAGCAGTTTGAGGGGGCCAAGCAATCAGCCCCAGCATTTT.

The genes are TRBV20-1 and TRBJ2-1; 12 bases map to TRBD2. The germline CDR1 and CDR2 sequences are DFQATT and SNEGSKA (reference sequence). Unmatched junction bases numbered 6, after V lost 1 base and J lost 5 bases. The CDR3 consists of 16 residues. This CDR3 is CSARGTSGGSHNEQFF. CDR3 nucleotides: TGCAGTGCTAGAGGCACTAGCGGGGGGTCACACAATGAGCAGTTCTTC.

This clonotype was detected ten times or more. This sequence joins TRBV12-3 or TRBV12-4 and TRBJ1-1, with 7 bases aligning to TRBD1. With V trimmed by 10 bases and J by 0 bases, 8 bases remained unmatched. The CDR3 has 14 amino acids. The CDR3 DNA follows: TGTGCCAACCGACAGGGCCTCATGAACACTGAAGCTTTCTTT. Protein sequence: CANRQGLMNTEAFF.

The J gene is TRBJ2-7, the V gene TRBV20-1; TRBD1 agrees at 9 bases. CDR3 size: 14 residues. The germline gives CDR1 DFQATT, CDR2 SNEGSKA (reference sequence). After removal of 5 bases from V and 3 bases from J, the junction contained 8 bases not matched to a gene. The CDR3 DNA reads as TGCAGTGCTCCCACGGACAGGGGATTCTACGAGCAGTACTTC. This codes for CSAPTDRGFYEQYF.